This passage covers 2 T cell receptor beta chains from one sample sequenced in a study of blood T cell repertoires in COVID-19 (dated by TCRdb to 2020 to 2021). Library preparation used the immunoSEQ multiplex PCR assay. The table comes from immuneACCESS by way of TCRdb, which keeps in-frame sequences with V and J called. Part of the clones is missing from these tables; in studies checked, under half for an unresolved V gene and the rest for unknown reasons. Across this sample there are fewer than 500,000 clones, with approximately 90% seen only once. The ten largest make up around 1.1% of the sample. The specimen was PBMCs or T cells enriched from blood (not recorded which). These TCRs come from a man aged 30 to 45 who had recovered from COVID-19.

CDR3: CSGGPQETQYF. The CDR3 DNA reads as TGCAGTGGCGGGCCCCAAGAGACCCAGTACTTC. The rearrangement links TRBV20-1 to TRBJ2-5; perhaps TRBD2 as D (5 bases). Looked up from germline, CDR1 is DFQATT and CDR2 is SNEGSKA (reference sequence). Trimming removed 7 bases at V and 1 base at J, with 7 bases between. The CDR3 length is 11 residues.

The rearrangement joins TRBV7-7 to TRBJ2-1; 8 bases match TRBD2. Germline V lookup: CDR1 SSHAT, CDR2 FNYEAQ (reference sequence). With V trimmed by 3 bases and J by 4 bases, 8 bases remained unmatched. CDR3 size: 16 residues. The DNA for the CDR3 is TGTGCCAGCAGCTTGAAGCGGGAGCGTGGTTACAATGAGCAGTTCTTC. Translation: CASSLKRERGYNEQFF. Combining the CDR3 with reference TRBV7-7 and TRBJ2-1 gives the whole variable domain GAGVSQSPRYKVTKRGQDVTLRCDPISSHATLYWYQQALGQGPEFLTYFNYEAQPDKSGLPSDRFSAERPEGSISTLTIQRTEQRDSAMYRCASSLKRERGYNEQFFGPGTRLTVL.